This T cell receptor (beta chain) was identified during a study of tumor-infiltrating lymphocytes in localized non-small cell lung cancer. Turning to the study itself: Some samples were collected after neoadjuvant chemotherapy; smokers, never-smokers and several histologies were included.

Using immunoSEQ multiplex PCR, the repertoire was profiled, and TCRdb retains in-frame clones only, with some absent. The profile shows more than 8,500 clones, roughly four fifths of them singletons. V lost 4 bases to trimming and J lost 4 bases; unmatched junction nucleotides: 10. The germline gives CDR1 SGHRS, CDR2 YFSETQ. The CDR3 runs to 16 residues. V and J are TRBV5-1 and TRBJ1-4; 7 bases are shared with TRBD1. This sequence was found in a human donor with non-small cell lung cancer. The source material was uninvolved lung tissue not adjacent to the tumor. CDR3 DNA: TGCGCCAGCAGCGCGGGACAGTTTGGAGGTAATGAAAAACTGTTTTTT. Its protein product is CASSAGQFGGNEKLFF.